This paragraph reports one TCR beta chain. Its antigen is undetermined. The sequenced template was cDNA made from the entire isolated RNA. Profiling relied on immunoSEQ multiplex PCR, and the TCRdb table lists in-frame clones only, not all of them. Among some 280,000 clones listed, 13% to 15% were seen once. The data were obtained in a study of beta chain features in type 1 diabetes. Study-wide points: Sequencing used cDNA, and cells with high TCR expression could therefore be over-represented. Patients and controls would share equally any PCR tilt toward shorter templates. All four CD4+ subsets from Type 1 diabetes patients carried moderately but significantly shorter TCRB CDR3s.

The authors sorted CD4+ naive, central memory, regulatory and stem cell-like memory cells via CD45RO/CCR7/CD25/CD127/CD95/CD27. Each sorted fraction was over 95% pure. The origin of this receptor is a man between 25 and 39 years old with type 1 diabetes. Sequenced material: naive CD4+ T cells from blood.

CDR3 protein: CASSAGLIGYEQYF. For the CDR3, the DNA is TGTGCCAGCAGCGCCGGACTCATAGGCTACGAGCAGTACTTC. This chain links TRBV9 with TRBJ2-7, with TRBD2 as a possible D gene (5 bases). Trimming took 3 bases from V and 3 from J, leaving 13 bases between them. The CDR3 sequence is 14 residues long. CDR1 SGDLS and CDR2 YYNGEE come from the germline V gene.